The 27 T cell receptor beta chains below were found in one sample sequenced in a study of blood T cell repertoires in COVID-19. Using immunoSEQ multiplex PCR, the repertoire was profiled, and TCRdb retains in-frame clones only, with some absent. The sample includes around 16,000 clones, around 90% of them seen just once. Sequenced: peripheral blood. The receptors here all came from a human donor in a cohort sampled during active COVID-19.

The rearrangement uses TRBV6-2 or TRBV6-3 and TRBJ2-3; 7 positions agree with TRBD2. The V gene end was trimmed by 4 bases and the J gene end by 1 base; junction bases not matched to a gene: 2. CDR1 and CDR2 from the germline V gene are MNHEY and SVGEGT. The CDR3 has 14 amino acids. This chain's CDR3 is CASSFRGGTDTQYF. The CDR3, as DNA: TGTGCCAGCAGTTTTCGGGGGGGCACAGATACGCAGTATTTT.

V gene TRBV6-1 combines with J gene TRBJ2-7, with a weak D call TRBD2 (6 bases). V gave up 3 bases and J gave up 2 bases, with 20 bases separating them. Germline V gene sequence: CDR1 MNHNS, CDR2 SASEGT. The CDR3 loop spans 17 amino acids. The CDR3: CASSDRPRSGVTYEQYF. The CDR3 bases are TGTGCCAGCAGTGACCGCCCCCGGTCGGGAGTTACCTACGAGCAGTACTTC.

V usage is TRBV18 and J usage is TRBJ1-5, with no clear D. This CDR3 contains 15 residues. Germline V gene data show CDR1 as KGHSH and CDR2 as LQKENI. V was cut by 3 bases and J by 4 bases, with 13 bases left in between. Written as DNA, the CDR3 is TGTGCCAGCTCACCCAACGTGACGGGGAATCAGCCCCAGCATTTT. Encoded protein: CASSPNVTGNQPQHF. The variable domain in full, with the rest retrieved from reference TRBV18 and TRBJ1-5, is NAGVMQNPRHLVRRRGQEARLRCSPMKGHSHVYWYRQLPEEGLKFMVYLQKENIIDESGMPKERFSAEFPKEGPSILRIQQVVRGDSAAYFCASSPNVTGNQPQHFGDGTRLSIL.

This chain joins TRBV5-5 and TRBJ2-3; 7 bases map to TRBD2. Looked up from germline, CDR1 is SGHKS and CDR2 is YYEKEE (reference sequence). V dropped 0 bases and J dropped 4; count of bases not matched to a gene: 5. The CDR3 totals 15 residues. The CDR3 here is CASSLEREVADTQYF. Here the CDR3 DNA reads TGTGCCAGCAGCTTGGAGCGGGAAGTCGCAGATACGCAGTATTTT.

This clone was recorded a few times. This chain uses TRBV12-3 or TRBV12-4 with TRBJ1-1; no clear D gene. The CDR3 length is 11 residues. V gave up 3 bases and J gave up 8 bases, with 7 bases separating them. The CDR3 DNA follows: TGTGCCAGCAGTTTGTTGGCAGAAGCTTTCTTT. The encoded protein is CASSLLAEAFF.

This clone was observed a handful of times. The rearrangement links TRBV27 to TRBJ2-5, with 8 bases lining up with TRBD1. Trimming removed 8 bases from V and 2 bases from J; junction bases left unmatched: 7. The CDR3 is 14 residues long. Germline CDR1 is MNHEY and CDR2 is SMNVEV (reference sequence). Written as DNA, the CDR3 is TGTGCCAGCTCCCTCAGGGGGCAACAAGAGACCCAGTACTTC. This encodes CASSLRGQQETQYF.

The V call is TRBV12-3 or TRBV12-4, the J call TRBJ2-7, with D perhaps matching TRBD2 (5 bases). This CDR3 region has 11 residues. The V end was cut by 11 bases, the J end by 4 bases, with 12 bases between. CDR3 sequence (DNA): TGTGCCTCAAACCGGGGATACGAGCAGTACTTC. Amino acid sequence: CASNRGYEQYF.

The J gene is TRBJ1-4, the V gene TRBV5-1, with D perhaps matching TRBD1 (5 bases). The germline V and J ends were trimmed by 6 bases and 5 bases, with 17 bases remaining between them. Germline CDR1 and CDR2: SGHRS and YFSETQ. This CDR3 region has 15 residues. The CDR3 nucleotides read TGCGCCAGCACCTACCTCCCGGGGGTGAATGAAAAACTGTTTTTT. Residues: CASTYLPGVNEKLFF. The variable domain in full, with the rest retrieved from reference TRBV5-1 and TRBJ1-4, is KAGVTQTPRYLIKTRGQQVTLSCSPISGHRSVSWYQQTPGQGLQFLFEYFSETQRNKGNFPGRFSGRQFSNSRSEMNVSTLELGDSALYLCASTYLPGVNEKLFFGSGTQLSVL.

This clone was picked up one time. V gene TRBV6-5 combines with J gene TRBJ1-1, with D perhaps matching TRBD1 (5 bases). Germline V gene sequence: CDR1 MNHEY, CDR2 SVGAGI. This CDR3 contains 14 residues. Trimming shortened V by 0 bases and J by 6 bases, and 11 bases separated the two germline ends. The CDR3 loop reads CASSYSNGGAEAFF. The CDR3 DNA reads TGTGCCAGCAGTTACTCGAATGGGGGGGCTGAAGCTTTCTTT.

Remarks on this clone: A read error may account for a junction end that differs from germline. The CDR3 reads CASSPPETGYNEQFF. The CDR3 DNA sequence: TGTGCCAGCAGCCCGCCCGAGACAGGGTACAACGAGCAGTTCTTC. The V gene is TRBV7-8, the J gene TRBJ2-1, with 7 positions matching TRBD1. The CDR3 contains 15 residues. CDR1 is SGHVS, CDR2 FQNEAQ, per germline.

The chain is built from TRBV19 and TRBJ2-3; TRBD2 is a possible D gene (6 bases). Looked up from germline, CDR1 is LNHDA and CDR2 is SQIVND (reference sequence). V was clipped by 7 bases and J by 4 bases, with 9 bases between them. The CDR3 extends over 12 amino acids. CDR3 sequence: CASTDYADTQYF. CDR3 DNA: TGTGCCAGTACGGACTACGCAGATACGCAGTATTTT.

This clone turned up a few times. The J gene is TRBJ2-7, the V gene TRBV6-2 or TRBV6-3; no reliable D call. Germline CDR1 is MNHEY and CDR2 is SVGEGT. This CDR3 contains 16 residues. Trimming stripped 2 bases from V and 0 bases from J, with 14 bases between. CDR3 loop: CASSYAVYSHSYEQYF. The CDR3 region has the DNA TGTGCCAGCAGTTACGCTGTATACTCTCACTCCTACGAGCAGTACTTC.

The CDR3 DNA reads as TGTGCCAGCAGGTTGGGGAGACTTAACACTGAAGCTTTCTTT. Residues: CASRLGRLNTEAFF. The gene calls are TRBV27 and TRBJ1-1, with D uncertain. CDR3 length equals 14 residues. Trimming took off 6 bases at V and 2 bases at J, with 13 bases between the two ends. Germline CDR1 MNHEY, CDR2 SMNVEV (reference sequence).

The chain employs TRBV29-1 and TRBJ2-7, with 7 positions matching TRBD2. Germline V gene lookup returns CDR1 SQVTM and CDR2 ANQGSEA. The CDR3 totals 14 residues. DNA for the CDR3: TGCACCAACCTCGGCGGGGGTGCGTCCTACGAGCAGTACTTC. This sequence encodes CTNLGGGASYEQYF.

The genes are TRBV29-1 and TRBJ1-2; perhaps TRBD1 as D (6 bases). Deletions cut 7 bases from V and 2 bases from J, with 11 bases between. Germline CDR1 and CDR2: SQVTM and ANQGSEA. CDR3 length: 12 amino acids. The CDR3 loop reads CSGGGGNYGYTF. The CDR3 DNA sequence: TGCAGCGGGGGAGGGGGAAACTATGGCTACACCTTC.

The chain has TRBV2 and TRBJ2-7; TRBD2 matches at 7 bases. J gave up 5 bases and V 6 bases, and 7 bases lay outside the gene matches. Germline lookup yields CDR1 SNHLY and CDR2 FYNNEI. This CDR3 has 13 residues. The CDR3 sequence: CASSRRDYHEQYF. CDR3 bases: TGTGCCAGCAGCCGGCGGGACTACCACGAGCAGTACTTC.

V is TRBV5-6 and J is TRBJ2-1; TRBD2 agrees at 10 bases. V gave up 7 bases and J gave up 9 bases; unmatched junction bases: 7. Germline lookup yields CDR1 SGHDT and CDR2 YYEEEE. This CDR3 is built from 13 residues. CDR3 residues: CASGGLAGVEQFF. CDR3 nucleotides: TGTGCCAGCGGAGGGCTAGCGGGAGTTGAGCAGTTCTTC.

V is TRBV11-3 and J is TRBJ2-3; no firm D call. The length of the CDR3 is 12 residues. CDR1 is SGHNT, CDR2 YENEEA, per germline. Between the trimmed V and J ends, which lost 3 bases and 2 bases, there was a span of 3 bases. The CDR3 coding sequence is TGTGCCAGCAGCTTTCACACAGATACGCAGTATTTT. Encoded protein: CASSFHTDTQYF.

The genes are TRBV10-2 and TRBJ2-1, with D perhaps matching TRBD2 (5 bases). The V gene's germline CDR1 is WSHSY and CDR2 SAAADI. The V end lost 3 bases, the J end lost 8 bases, and 17 bases lay between the germline ends. This CDR3 contains 15 residues. The CDR3 protein is CASSEWPGDRDEQFF. The CDR3 DNA reads TGCGCCAGCAGTGAATGGCCCGGGGATCGAGATGAGCAGTTCTTC.

The V and J genes are TRBV6-4 and TRBJ2-1, with TRBD2 as a possible D gene (7 bases). CDR3 size: 15 residues. Trimming took off 5 bases at V and 2 bases at J, with 13 bases between the two ends. The V gene's germline CDR1 is MRHNA and CDR2 SNTAGT. The CDR3 DNA is TGTGCCAGCAGTCCCGGGGGGCTCCCCTACAATGAGCAGTTCTTC. It is translated as CASSPGGLPYNEQFF.

This clone was seen just once. The genes are TRBV4-1 and TRBJ1-6; 9 bases align to TRBD1. This CDR3 spans 15 amino acids. V lost 4 bases, J lost 7 bases, and 5 bases stayed unmatched. Per germline, CDR1 MGHRA and CDR2 YSYEKL. DNA of the CDR3: TGCGCCAGCAGCCGGGGGACAGGGATGAATTCACCCCTCCACTTT. It specifies CASSRGTGMNSPLHF.

The chain couples TRBV29-1 to TRBJ2-5, with 9 bases fitting TRBD1. The germline gives CDR1 SQVTM, CDR2 ANQGSEA. The CDR3 has 14 residues. V shed 7 bases, J shed 1 base, and the junction held 7 bases outside the gene matches. CDR3 in amino acids: CSGGRDRVQETQYF. CDR3 in DNA: TGCAGCGGTGGCCGGGACAGGGTCCAAGAGACCCAGTACTTC.

The chain carries TRBV9 and TRBJ2-1, with TRBD2 matching 12 bases. V lost 3 bases to trimming and J lost 7 bases; unmatched junction nucleotides: 8. Germline-derived CDR1 and CDR2 are SGDLS and YYNGEE. The CDR3 totals 16 residues. The CDR3 DNA is TGTGCCAGCAGCGCCCGACTAGCGGGAGCTGCAAATGAGCAGTTCTTC. Protein: CASSARLAGAANEQFF.

The chain joins TRBV5-1 to TRBJ1-1, with D unclear. Trimming shortened V by 0 bases and J by 6 bases, and 9 bases separated the two germline ends. Germline loops: CDR1 SGHRS, CDR2 YFSETQ. The CDR3 has 13 amino acids. CDR3 loop: CASSLGSGSEAFF. In DNA, the CDR3 is TGCGCCAGCAGCTTGGGGTCGGGATCTGAAGCTTTCTTT.

The chain uses TRBV18 and TRBJ2-5; TRBD1 agrees at 8 bases. CDR3 length: 14 amino acids. Germline V gene data show CDR1 as KGHSH and CDR2 as LQKENI. V was clipped by 1 base and J by 2 bases; unmatched bases: 0. CDR3 residues: CASSPRTGQETQYF. The CDR3, as DNA: TGTGCCAGCTCACCACGGACAGGGCAAGAGACCCAGTACTTC.

The J gene is TRBJ2-5, the V gene TRBV28, with 9 bases that match TRBD1. Germline V CDR1 and CDR2: MDHEN, SYDVKM. The CDR3 runs to 16 residues. The V gene end was trimmed by 6 bases and the J gene end by 0 bases; junction bases not matched to a gene: 8. CDR3 sequence reads: CASRGPGQGNQETQYF. The CDR3 region has the DNA TGTGCCAGCAGGGGCCCCGGACAGGGGAACCAAGAGACCCAGTACTTC. Drawing the rest from reference TRBV28 and TRBJ2-5, the complete variable domain is DVKVTQSSRYLVKRTGEKVFLECVQDMDHENMFWYRQDPGLGLRLIYFSYDVKMKEKGDIPEGYSVSREKKERFSLILESASTNQTSMYLCASRGPGQGNQETQYFGPGTRLLVL.

This clone was seen a single time. The chain links TRBV15 to TRBJ2-1, with D possibly being TRBD1 (5 bases). Germline V gene data show CDR1 as LNHNV and CDR2 as YYDKDF (reference sequence). Trimming stripped 3 bases from V and 8 bases from J, with 14 bases between. The CDR3 loop spans 14 amino acids. The CDR3 sequence: CATSRGRTPYEQFF. CDR3 sequence (DNA): TGTGCCACCAGCAGGGGGCGGACACCGTATGAGCAGTTCTTC.